The 15 T cell receptor beta chains presented below share a single source sample, sequenced in a study of blood T cell repertoires in COVID-19. Using immunoSEQ multiplex PCR, the repertoire was profiled, and TCRdb retains in-frame clones only, with some absent. The sample carries about 50,000 clones, about 84% recorded once. Sequenced material: peripheral blood. The receptors derive from a man aged 55 to 70 with acute or convalescent COVID-19.

This chain links TRBV28 with TRBJ2-1; 10 nucleotides align to TRBD2. This CDR3 is built from 17 residues. Looked up from germline, CDR1 is MDHEN and CDR2 is SYDVKM. Trimming at V came to 4 bases and at J to 4 bases, leaving 10 bases not matched to a gene. This CDR3 is CASSSQELAGHYNEQFF. For the CDR3, the DNA is TGTGCCAGCAGTTCACAGGAACTAGCGGGACATTACAATGAGCAGTTCTTC.

The chain couples TRBV11-2 to TRBJ2-7; 7 bases match TRBD1. Germline trimming cut 5 bases from V and 0 bases from J; bases unmatched to any gene: 7. The CDR3 spans 15 residues. Germline V gene lookup returns CDR1 SGHAT and CDR2 FQNNGV. This CDR3 reads CASSVTGPRSYEQYF. Here the CDR3 DNA reads TGTGCCAGCAGCGTGACAGGGCCCCGCTCCTACGAGCAGTACTTC.

This chain links TRBV4-2 with TRBJ1-1; D is uncertain. In germline, CDR1 is LGHNA, CDR2 YNFKEQ. Trimming stripped 2 bases from V and 7 bases from J, with 8 bases between. This CDR3 region has 12 residues. The CDR3 reads CASSQRGNEAFF. CDR3 in DNA: TGTGCCAGCAGCCAACGAGGAAATGAAGCTTTCTTT.

The chain has TRBV7-2 and TRBJ1-5; 7 bases align to TRBD1. CDR1 and CDR2 (germline): SGHTA, FQGNSA. The trim removed 4 bases at V and 1 base at J, leaving 4 bases unmatched. The CDR3 runs to 15 residues. CDR3 sequence: CASSWDSLSNQPQHF. Here the CDR3 DNA reads TGTGCCAGCAGCTGGGACAGTCTAAGCAATCAGCCCCAGCATTTT.

V is TRBV2 and J is TRBJ2-2; 8 bases are shared with TRBD1. The length of the CDR3 is 15 residues. In germline, CDR1 is SNHLY, CDR2 FYNNEI. V shed 6 bases, J shed 1 base, and the junction held 4 bases outside the gene matches. The CDR3 DNA reads as TGTGCCAGCAGCCTCGGGACAGGGAACACCGGGGAGCTGTTTTTT. This gives the protein CASSLGTGNTGELFF.

The V gene is TRBV7-2, the J gene TRBJ1-5, with no clear D. CDR3 length: 16 amino acids. Deletions cut 1 base from V and 2 bases from J, with 12 bases between. The V gene's germline CDR1 is SGHTA and CDR2 FQGNSA. The CDR3 here is CASSLVGGSGNQPQHF. The CDR3, as DNA: TGTGCCAGCAGCTTAGTGGGAGGGTCGGGCAATCAGCCCCAGCATTTT.

The chain joins TRBV12-3 or TRBV12-4 to TRBJ2-7, with a weak D call TRBD2 (6 bases). Trimming cost V 8 bases and J 4 bases, with 12 bases left between them. This CDR3 has 12 amino acids. CDR3 amino acids: CASRGLTYEQYF. In nucleotides, the CDR3 is TGTGCCAGCCGGGGACTTACTTACGAGCAGTACTTC.

V is TRBV19 and J is TRBJ2-2, with D possibly TRBD1 on 5 matching bases. This CDR3 has 14 amino acids. The V gene lost 5 bases and the J gene lost 5 bases, with 12 bases spanning the gap. Germline lookup yields CDR1 LNHDA and CDR2 SQIVND (reference sequence). The CDR3 spells CASSFRESTGELFF. The CDR3 DNA reads as TGTGCCAGTAGTTTCAGGGAAAGTACCGGGGAGCTGTTTTTT.

J is TRBJ1-2 and V is TRBV18, with D perhaps TRBD1 (5 bases). The CDR3 sequence is 14 residues long. Germline CDR1 KGHSH, CDR2 LQKENI. V lost 2 bases, J lost 4 bases, and 11 bases lay in between. CDR3 sequence (DNA): TGTGCCAGCTCACCAAGGGTTGACAGCTATGGCTACACCTTC. Amino acid sequence: CASSPRVDSYGYTF.

The gene calls are TRBV2 and TRBJ1-1; possibly TRBD1 for D (5 bases). V lost 5 bases and J 7 bases, leaving 11 bases between the germline ends. The germline gives CDR1 SNHLY, CDR2 FYNNEI. The CDR3 sequence is 12 residues long. CDR3 loop: CASSSGHNEAFF. The CDR3, as DNA: TGTGCCAGCAGTTCCGGACACAATGAAGCTTTCTTT.

The rearrangement uses TRBV7-9 and TRBJ1-4, with unresolved D. Germline CDR1 reads SEHNR; CDR2 reads FQNEAQ (reference sequence). CDR3 length: 13 amino acids. V lost 5 bases to trimming and J lost 5 bases, with 9 bases between them. CDR3 nucleotides: TGTGCCAGCAGCGACGGGATAAATGAAAAACTGTTTTTT. Protein sequence: CASSDGINEKLFF.

The genes are TRBV5-1 and TRBJ2-4; a weak D match, TRBD1 (5 bases). Germline values: CDR1 SGHRS, CDR2 YFSETQ. The CDR3 contains 12 residues. With 0 bases removed from V and 7 bases from J, the gap between germline ends came to 5 bases. The CDR3 DNA sequence: TGCGCCAGCAGCTTGGAGGGGAACATTCAGTACTTC. It yields the protein CASSLEGNIQYF.

The V and J genes are TRBV2 and TRBJ1-2; D may be TRBD1 (5 bases). Germline V gene lookup returns CDR1 SNHLY and CDR2 FYNNEI. V lost 1 base and J lost 2, with 5 bases in between. CDR3 length equals 13 residues. The CDR3 DNA reads TGTGCCAGCAGTGAAGAGGGGAACTATGGCTACACCTTC. Encoded protein: CASSEEGNYGYTF.

This sequence joins TRBV3-1 (or the pseudogene TRBV3-2) and TRBJ1-4, with D perhaps TRBD1 (5 bases). The CDR3 has 17 amino acids. From germline, CDR1 is LGHDT and CDR2 YNNKEL (reference sequence). Trimming removed 1 base from V and 5 bases from J, with 17 bases in between. CDR3 in amino acids: CASSQVYGAITNEKLFF. For the CDR3, the DNA is TGTGCCAGCAGCCAAGTATATGGGGCCATAACAAATGAAAAACTGTTTTTT.

The chain is built from TRBV4-1 and TRBJ1-5, with 8 nucleotides matching TRBD1. Germline V lookup: CDR1 MGHRA, CDR2 YSYEKL. The CDR3 runs to 15 residues. J gave up 7 bases and V 1 base, and 6 bases lay outside the gene matches. The CDR3 is CASSQGTGIRQPQHF. The CDR3 region has the DNA TGCGCCAGCAGCCAAGGGACAGGGATCCGGCAGCCCCAGCATTTT.